These 23 T cell receptor beta chains share one sample of origin, sequenced in a study of cytomegalovirus exposure and HLA in healthy donors. PCR used 60 Vbeta primers and 13 Jbeta primers. This table comes from immunoSEQ multiplex PCR, and its TCRdb copy is limited to in-frame clones, with some not included. The sample contains over 200,000 clones, more than 75% of which appear only once. Material: PBMCs. Receptor source: a human donor in good health.

The chain is built from TRBV5-8 and TRBJ2-1, with 8 bases aligning to TRBD1. The CDR3 has 17 residues. Per germline, CDR1 SGHTS and CDR2 YDEGEE. After removal of 1 base from V and 4 bases from J, the junction contained 10 bases not matched to a gene. CDR3 residues: CASSLIRLTGGYNEQFF. The CDR3 nucleotides are TGTGCCAGCAGCTTGATTCGTCTCACAGGGGGATACAATGAGCAGTTCTTC. Together with reference TRBV5-8 and TRBJ2-1, the CDR3 gives the full variable domain: EAGVTQSPTHLIKTRGQQATLRCSPISGHTSVYWYQQALGLGLQFLLWYDEGEERNRGNFPPRFSGRQFPNYSSELNVNALELEDSALYLCASSLIRLTGGYNEQFFGPGTRLTVL.

CDR3 in amino acids: CASSLGLAGGVRETQYF. The CDR3 coding sequence is TGTGCCAGCAGCTTGGGACTAGCGGGAGGGGTTCGGGAGACCCAGTACTTC. The chain has TRBV5-4 and TRBJ2-5, with 14 nucleotides matching TRBD2. CDR3 size: 17 residues. The germline V gene encodes CDR1 SGHNT and CDR2 YYREEE (reference sequence). The V segment lost 0 bases and the J segment 5 bases; nucleotides outside the gene matches: 6.

The chain recombines TRBV11-3 with TRBJ2-3; 7 nucleotides match TRBD2. This CDR3 has 14 residues. Per the germline V gene, CDR1 is SGHNT and CDR2 is YENEEA. Germline trimming cut 5 bases from V and 7 bases from J; bases unmatched to any gene: 9. The CDR3 sequence: CASSPSPLANTQYF. In nucleotides, the CDR3 is TGTGCCAGCAGCCCCAGTCCACTAGCGAATACGCAGTATTTT.

About this clone itself: The identical CDR3 is also encoded by other nucleotide sequences in the sample. The chain joins TRBV27 to TRBJ2-7; D call uncertain. Germline V CDR1 and CDR2: MNHEY, SMNVEV (reference sequence). The V end lost 4 bases, the J end lost 4 bases, and 5 bases lay between the germline ends. CDR3 length: 11 residues. For the CDR3, the DNA is TGTGCCAGCAGTTCTCGTTACGAGCAGTACTTC. Encoded protein: CASSSRYEQYF.

Here the CDR3 DNA reads TGCGCCAGCAGCTTACAGGGGGCGTACTCCTACGAGCAGTACTTC. It codes for CASSLQGAYSYEQYF. The rearrangement links TRBV5-1 to TRBJ2-7; 9 bases fit TRBD1. The CDR3 runs 15 residues. Germline values: CDR1 SGHRS, CDR2 YFSETQ. The J segment lost 0 bases and the V segment lost 2 bases, leaving 3 bases of the junction unmatched.

The V and J genes are TRBV19 and TRBJ2-1; D possibly corresponds to TRBD2 (5 bases). Germline CDR1 reads LNHDA; CDR2 reads SQIVND (reference sequence). Deletions cut 3 bases from V and 4 bases from J, with 25 bases between. The CDR3 is made up of 19 amino acids. The chain's CDR3 is CASSMFPSRLAESYNEQFF. In DNA form, the CDR3 reads TGTGCCAGTAGTATGTTTCCCTCCCGCCTAGCAGAAAGTTACAATGAGCAGTTCTTC. Supplemented by reference TRBV19 and TRBJ2-1, the full variable domain reads DGGITQSPKYLFRKEGQNVTLSCEQNLNHDAMYWYRQDPGQGLRLIYYSQIVNDFQKGDIAEGYSVSREKKESFPLTVTSAQKNPTAFYLCASSMFPSRLAESYNEQFFGPGTRLTVL.

V usage is TRBV6-6 and J usage is TRBJ1-3; TRBD1 matches at 8 bases. The germline gives CDR1 MNHNY, CDR2 SVGAGI (reference sequence). V gave up 2 bases and J gave up 2 bases; unmatched junction bases: 2. This CDR3 is built from 15 residues. The CDR3 coding sequence is TGTGCCAGCAGTTACCCGGACAGGGCTGGAAACACCATATATTTT. Amino acid sequence: CASSYPDRAGNTIYF.

The chain employs TRBV10-3 and TRBJ2-1, with 7 bases fitting TRBD1. Germline CDR1 is ENHRY and CDR2 is SYGVKD. V gave up 6 bases and J gave up 2 bases; unmatched junction bases: 7. CDR3 length: 15 amino acids. The CDR3 loop reads CAISPAGGAYNEQFF. As DNA, the CDR3 is TGTGCCATCAGCCCGGCAGGGGGAGCCTACAATGAGCAGTTCTTC.

The CDR3 protein is CASSFGGAYTEAFF. CDR3 nucleotides: TGTGCCAGCAGCTTTGGGGGGGCGTACACTGAAGCTTTCTTT. The V gene is TRBV11-2, the J gene TRBJ1-1, with D possibly matching TRBD1 (6 bases). The CDR3 is made up of 14 amino acids. V lost 3 bases and J 3 bases, leaving 11 bases between the germline ends. CDR1 and CDR2 (germline): SGHAT, FQNNGV.

The chain couples TRBV10-3 to TRBJ2-3; 14 positions agree with TRBD2. CDR1 ENHRY and CDR2 SYGVKD come from the germline V gene. The junction had 5 bases not matched to a gene; V was cut back by 3 bases and J by 3 bases. The CDR3 sequence is 17 residues long. The CDR3 reads CAISDPGLAGGTDTQYF. The CDR3 nucleotides are TGTGCCATCAGTGACCCTGGACTAGCGGGAGGTACAGATACGCAGTATTTT.

The sample holds one count of this clone. The chain recombines TRBV7-2 with TRBJ1-5; unclear D gene. Trimming removed 5 bases at V and 3 bases at J, with 11 bases between. The CDR3 has 14 amino acids. CDR1 and CDR2 (germline): SGHTA, FQGNSA. CDR3 sequence reads: CASSAGGSNQPQHF. CDR3 DNA: TGTGCCAGCAGCGCGGGCGGGTCCAATCAGCCCCAGCATTTT.

The chain links TRBV5-1 to TRBJ2-4; TRBD1 agrees at 9 bases. After removal of 4 bases from V and 8 bases from J, the junction contained 7 bases not matched to a gene. The CDR3 totals 14 residues. CDR1 is SGHRS, CDR2 YFSETQ, per germline. The CDR3 sequence is CASSPSGQGHIQYF. CDR3 in DNA: TGCGCCAGCAGCCCTTCAGGACAGGGGCACATTCAGTACTTC.

The genes are TRBV7-8 and TRBJ2-5; 7 bases map to TRBD1. The CDR3 sequence is 15 residues long. Germline trimming cut 3 bases from V and 5 bases from J; bases unmatched to any gene: 9. Germline assignment: CDR1 SGHVS and CDR2 FQNEAQ. For the CDR3, the DNA is TGTGCCAGCAGCTTTCCCGGGACAGTATGGGAGACCCAGTACTTC. The encoded protein is CASSFPGTVWETQYF. Based on the CDR3 plus reference TRBV7-8 and TRBJ2-5, the full variable domain is GAGVSQSPRYKVAKRGQDVALRCDPISGHVSLFWYQQALGQGPEFLTYFQNEAQLDKSGLPSDRFFAERPEGSVSTLKIQRTQQEDSAVYLCASSFPGTVWETQYFGPGTRLLVL.

CDR3 nucleotides: TGTGCCTGGAGTGTTAGCGGGAGTAAGGGATACGAGCAGTACTTC. Translating it yields CAWSVSGSKGYEQYF. This chain uses TRBV30 with TRBJ2-7; TRBD2 aligns across 9 bases. The CDR3 loop spans 15 amino acids. V was clipped by 0 bases and J by 4 bases; unmatched bases: 7. Germline V gene sequence: CDR1 GTSNPN, CDR2 SVGIG (reference sequence).

The gene calls are TRBV28 and TRBJ2-7; a possible D gene is TRBD2 (5 bases). CDR1 is MDHEN and CDR2 is SYDVKM in the germline V gene. V lost 6 bases and J lost 0, with 12 bases in between. CDR3 length equals 14 residues. DNA for the CDR3: TGTGCCAGCAGGGACGGAGGTAGCTCCTACGAGCAGTACTTC. Translation gives CASRDGGSSYEQYF.

This clone showed up just once. The chain combines TRBV7-2 with TRBJ2-3, with D possibly TRBD2 on 6 matching bases. Germline V gene data show CDR1 as SGHTA and CDR2 as FQGNSA. Trimming removed 1 base at V and 2 bases at J, with 16 bases between. This CDR3 has 17 residues. The CDR3 loop reads CASSLVRAGRFTDTQYF. In nucleotides, the CDR3 is TGTGCCAGCAGCTTAGTAAGGGCGGGACGGTTCACAGATACGCAGTATTTT.

This sequence joins TRBV30 and TRBJ2-7; tentative D call: TRBD1 (6 bases). Germline V lookup: CDR1 GTSNPN, CDR2 SVGIG (reference sequence). The CDR3 is made up of 13 amino acids. V was cut by 0 bases and J by 3 bases, with 9 bases left in between. CDR3 sequence (DNA): TGTGCCTGGAGTGTCGACAGGATCTACGAGCAGTACTTC. This sequence encodes CAWSVDRIYEQYF.

The chain recombines TRBV28 with TRBJ1-3; D gene ambiguous. V dropped 4 bases and J dropped 0 bases, with 13 bases sitting between them. This CDR3 comprises 16 residues. Germline lookup yields CDR1 MDHEN and CDR2 SYDVKM. In DNA, the CDR3 is TGTGCCAGCAGTTCGGTTTCTGAGGTCTCTGGAAACACCATATATTTT. The encoded protein is CASSSVSEVSGNTIYF.

This clone was counted between two and nine times. The rearrangement links TRBV28 to TRBJ2-7, with 7 bases fitting TRBD1. Germline-derived CDR1 and CDR2 are MDHEN and SYDVKM. V lost 6 bases to trimming and J lost 0 bases; unmatched junction nucleotides: 5. The CDR3 runs to 14 residues. Written as DNA, the CDR3 is TGTGCCAGCAGCGCACAGGGGCCCTCCTACGAGCAGTACTTC. This sequence encodes CASSAQGPSYEQYF.

The rearrangement links TRBV13 to TRBJ2-1; 9 bases are shared with TRBD2. CDR1 and CDR2 from the germline V gene are PRHDT and FYEKMQ (reference sequence). The V gene end was trimmed by 0 bases and the J gene end by 3 bases; junction bases not matched to a gene: 3. This CDR3 is 16 amino acids long. DNA for the CDR3: TGTGCCAGCAGCTTAGGGACTAGCGGATACTACAATGAGCAGTTCTTC. Translation: CASSLGTSGYYNEQFF. Filled out from reference TRBV13 and TRBJ2-1, the complete variable domain reads AAGVIQSPRHLIKEKRETATLKCYPIPRHDTVYWYQQGPGQDPQFLISFYEKMQSDKGSIPDRFSAQQFSDYHSELNMSSLELGDSALYFCASSLGTSGYYNEQFFGPGTRLTVL.

The chain recombines TRBV7-2 with TRBJ2-3, with 7 bases that match TRBD2. This CDR3 comprises 16 residues. The junction had 10 bases not matched to a gene; V was cut back by 5 bases and J by 2 bases. From germline, CDR1 is SGHTA and CDR2 FQGNSA. In DNA form, the CDR3 reads TGTGCCAGCAGCCAGCGGACTAGAGGGGTCACAGATACGCAGTATTTT. As protein: CASSQRTRGVTDTQYF.

This chain connects TRBV19 to TRBJ2-5, with 8 bases aligning to TRBD2. J was trimmed by 2 bases and V by 3 bases; bases with no gene match: 5. Per the germline V gene, CDR1 is LNHDA and CDR2 is SQIVND (reference sequence). The CDR3 loop spans 15 amino acids. CDR3 DNA sequence: TGTGCCAGTAGTATCGTAGCGGGGACACAAGAGACCCAGTACTTC. Its protein product is CASSIVAGTQETQYF.

The chain employs TRBV9 and TRBJ2-5; 14 positions match TRBD2. This CDR3 is 16 amino acids long. The V gene's germline CDR1 is SGDLS and CDR2 YYNGEE. The junction had 6 bases not matched to a gene; V was cut back by 3 bases and J by 5 bases. The CDR3 DNA follows: TGTGCCAGCAGCGCAGGACTAGCGGGAGGTGGGGAGACCCAGTACTTC. It specifies CASSAGLAGGGETQYF.